The rows below give T cell receptor beta chains drawn from one sample of a study of Ad26.COV2.S vaccination and SARS-CoV-2 variants. Profiled with immunoSEQ multiplex PCR; TCRdb holds only in-frame clones, not every one. Of about 350,000 clones listed, roughly 90% were seen once; the top ten hold 6.4%. The sequenced sample was peripheral blood, obtained in a trial of Ad26.COV2.S vaccine versus placebo. These receptors were obtained from a person aged 18-65 years who received the Ad26.COV2.S COVID-19 vaccine or a placebo. CDR3s include the opening cysteine and the closing phenylalanine or tryptophan. The D gene is left open where the match is weak. Not all rows give a size; the values are once, few, many and, for expanded clones, a class.

D gene: -; V gene: TRBV27; J gene: TRBJ1-2; clone size: -; CDR3 protein: CASSLRVAGGYTF; CDR3 DNA: TGTGCCAGCAGTCTAAGGGTTGCGGGGGGCTACACCTTC
D gene: -; V gene: TRBV19; J gene: TRBJ1-5; clone size: few; CDR3 protein: CASSIERTRNQPQHF; CDR3 DNA: TGTGCCAGTAGTATAGAGAGGACTAGAAATCAGCCCCAGCATTTT
D gene: -; V gene: TRBV6-2/TRBV6-3; J gene: TRBJ2-7; clone size: few; CDR3 protein: CASSYPPGTYEQYF; CDR3 DNA: TGTGCCAGCAGTTACCCCCCAGGTACCTACGAGCAGTACTTC
D gene: TRBD2; V gene: TRBV3-1/TRBV3-2; J gene: TRBJ2-3; clone size: -; CDR3 protein: CASSSAGGPVDTQYF; CDR3 DNA: TGTGCCAGCAGCTCCGCGGGGGGGCCGGTGGATACGCAGTATTTT
D gene: TRBD2; V gene: TRBV13; J gene: TRBJ2-2; clone size: -; CDR3 protein: CASSALGLAHGELFF; CDR3 DNA: TGTGCCAGCAGCGCCCTAGGACTAGCGCACGGGGAGCTGTTTTTT
D gene: -; V gene: TRBV4-2; J gene: TRBJ1-3; clone size: many; CDR3 protein: CASSLPNGNTIYF; CDR3 DNA: TGTGCCAGCAGCCTACCCAATGGAAACACCATATATTTT
D gene: -; V gene: TRBV5-1; J gene: TRBJ2-2; clone size: once; CDR3 protein: CASRSDSTYGTGELFF; CDR3 DNA: TGCGCCAGCAGATCAGACAGCACCTATGGCACCGGGGAGCTGTTTTTT
D gene: -; V gene: TRBV7-3; J gene: TRBJ1-6; clone size: -; CDR3 protein: CASSFQGSPSPLHF; CDR3 DNA: TGTGCCAGCAGCTTCCAGGGCTCGCCTTCACCCCTCCACTTT
D gene: TRBD2; V gene: TRBV6-5; J gene: TRBJ2-7; clone size: once; CDR3 protein: CASRDGGAEYEQYF; CDR3 DNA: TGTGCCAGCAGGGACGGGGGGGCCGAATACGAGCAGTACTTC
D gene: -; V gene: TRBV19; J gene: TRBJ1-6; clone size: -; CDR3 protein: CASSTPSPDSPLHF; CDR3 DNA: TGTGCCAGTAGTACACCTTCACCCGATTCACCCCTCCACTTT
D gene: -; V gene: TRBV4-2; J gene: TRBJ2-7; clone size: -; CDR3 protein: CASSQGAGATYEQYF; CDR3 DNA: TGTGCCAGCAGCCAAGGGGCGGGGGCCACCTACGAGCAGTACTTC
D gene: -; V gene: TRBV7-3; J gene: TRBJ2-1; clone size: -; CDR3 protein: CASSPKPTGHNEQFF; CDR3 DNA: TGTGCCAGCAGCCCAAAGCCGACAGGCCACAATGAGCAGTTCTTC
D gene: -; V gene: TRBV11-2; J gene: TRBJ1-3; clone size: -; CDR3 protein: CASSLASGNSGNTIYF; CDR3 DNA: TGTGCCAGCAGCTTAGCTTCAGGGAACTCTGGAAACACCATATATTTT
D gene: TRBD1; V gene: TRBV29-1; J gene: TRBJ2-3; clone size: -; CDR3 protein: CSVARGQLDTQYF; CDR3 DNA: TGCAGCGTTGCTAGGGGGCAGTTAGATACGCAGTATTTT
D gene: TRBD2; V gene: TRBV6-5; J gene: TRBJ2-7; clone size: few; CDR3 protein: CASSTLAGVEQYF; CDR3 DNA: TGTGCCAGCAGTACTCTGGCGGGGGTCGAGCAGTACTTC
D gene: TRBD1; V gene: TRBV7-3; J gene: TRBJ2-2; clone size: few; CDR3 protein: CASNPGTANTGELFF; CDR3 DNA: TGTGCCAGCAACCCCGGGACAGCCAACACCGGGGAGCTGTTTTTT
D gene: -; V gene: TRBV20-1; J gene: TRBJ2-3; clone size: -; CDR3 protein: CSARPPDTQYF; CDR3 DNA: TGCAGTGCTCGCCCCCCGGATACGCAGTATTTT
D gene: -; V gene: TRBV11-2; J gene: TRBJ1-2; clone size: -; CDR3 protein: CASSVTGTRVGGYTF; CDR3 DNA: TGTGCCAGCAGCGTTACCGGGACACGGGTGGGTGGCTACACCTTC
D gene: TRBD1; V gene: TRBV19; J gene: TRBJ2-7; clone size: -; CDR3 protein: CASSKTGGQDEQYF; CDR3 DNA: TGTGCCAGTAGTAAGACAGGGGGCCAGGACGAGCAGTACTTC
D gene: -; V gene: TRBV29-1; J gene: TRBJ1-5; clone size: -; CDR3 protein: CSVALGTSSYSNQPQHF; CDR3 DNA: TGCAGCGTCGCGCTTGGGACGTCGTCCTATAGCAATCAGCCCCAGCATTTT
D gene: TRBD1; V gene: TRBV4-1; J gene: TRBJ1-6; clone size: -; CDR3 protein: CASSPDRGGSPLHF; CDR3 DNA: TGCGCCAGCAGTCCCGACAGGGGTGGTTCACCCCTCCACTTT
D gene: -; V gene: TRBV5-6; J gene: TRBJ1-5; clone size: -; CDR3 protein: CASSMGGGNRQPQHF; CDR3 DNA: TGTGCCAGCAGCATGGGAGGTGGTAACCGTCAGCCCCAGCATTTT
D gene: -; V gene: TRBV7-3; J gene: TRBJ1-2; clone size: once; CDR3 protein: CASSLGPQRVFPIGYTF; CDR3 DNA: TGTGCCAGCAGCTTAGGACCCCAGCGAGTCTTCCCTATTGGCTACACCTTC
D gene: -; V gene: TRBV3-1/TRBV3-2; J gene: TRBJ2-7; clone size: -; CDR3 protein: CASTLAGHEQYF; CDR3 DNA: TGTGCCAGCACCCTCGCGGGCCACGAGCAGTACTTC
D gene: TRBD1; V gene: TRBV28; J gene: TRBJ1-2; clone size: -; CDR3 protein: CASRTPGQGRGYTF; CDR3 DNA: TGTGCCAGCAGAACTCCGGGACAGGGTCGTGGCTACACCTTC
D gene: -; V gene: TRBV15; J gene: TRBJ1-4; clone size: once; CDR3 protein: CATSRDHRLNEKLFF; CDR3 DNA: TGTGCCACCAGCAGAGATCACAGGCTTAATGAAAAACTGTTTTTT
D gene: TRBD2; V gene: TRBV6-5; J gene: TRBJ2-7; clone size: -; CDR3 protein: CASSNTSGNSYEQYF; CDR3 DNA: TGTGCCAGCAGCAACACTAGCGGGAACTCCTACGAGCAGTACTTC
D gene: TRBD1; V gene: TRBV19; J gene: TRBJ2-2; clone size: -; CDR3 protein: CASRLGQGNTGELFF; CDR3 DNA: TGTGCCAGTAGGCTGGGACAGGGTAACACCGGGGAGCTGTTTTTT
D gene: TRBD2; V gene: TRBV11-3; J gene: TRBJ2-1; clone size: -; CDR3 protein: CASSLGAAGYNEQFF; CDR3 DNA: TGTGCCAGCAGCTTAGGAGCAGCGGGGTACAATGAGCAGTTCTTC
D gene: -; V gene: TRBV9; J gene: TRBJ2-5; clone size: once; CDR3 protein: CASSVGLLQETQYF; CDR3 DNA: TGTGCCAGCAGCGTAGGGCTCCTCCAAGAGACCCAGTACTTC
D gene: -; V gene: TRBV7-2; J gene: TRBJ1-4; clone size: -; CDR3 protein: CASSLEDPTGSNEKLFF; CDR3 DNA: TGTGCCAGCAGCTTAGAGGACCCCACAGGGTCGAATGAAAAACTGTTTTTT